Listed below are T cell receptor beta chains from one sample, sequenced in a study of shared clonotypes between healthy human individuals. This table comes from immunoSEQ multiplex PCR, and its TCRdb copy is limited to in-frame clones, with some not included. Here the sample spans over 750,000 clones, 90% to 98% being singletons. What was sequenced was naive CD8+ T cells sorted from blood. The receptors shown here come from a man in his thirties or forties in good health. The CDR3 runs from the conserved cysteine through the conserved F or W. The order of the fields is V gene, clone size, J gene, D gene, CDR3 protein, CDR3 DNA. D genes are given only for firm matches. Size tells how often a clone was seen (once, few, many) or the class of an expanded clone, and some rows leave it out.

>TRBV5-6|-|TRBJ1-2|-
CASSPGAGDYGYTF
TGTGCCAGCAGCCCTGGGGCGGGAGACTATGGCTACACCTTC
>TRBV19|-|TRBJ1-5|-
CASSILDSNQPQHF
TGTGCCAGTAGTATACTGGACAGTAATCAGCCCCAGCATTTT
>TRBV6-5|-|TRBJ2-7|-
CASRDWNNLYEQYF
TGTGCCAGCAGGGACTGGAACAACCTCTACGAGCAGTACTTC
>TRBV7-9|-|TRBJ2-2|-
CASSRDGNTGELFF
TGTGCCAGCAGCCGGGACGGTAACACCGGGGAGCTGTTTTTT
>TRBV27|-|TRBJ2-7|-
CASSYGLPYEQYF
TGTGCCAGCAGTTATGGACTACCCTACGAGCAGTACTTC
>TRBV6-5|-|TRBJ2-3|-
CASSYQGLRDTQYF
TGTGCCAGCAGTTACCAGGGGCTGAGAGATACGCAGTATTTT
>TRBV7-8|-|TRBJ1-2|-
CASSLEDDGFSYGYTF
TGTGCCAGCAGCTTAGAGGATGACGGATTCTCTTATGGCTACACCTTC
>TRBV2|-|TRBJ2-1|TRBD2
CASRAGLAGVGEQFF
TGTGCCAGCAGGGCGGGACTAGCGGGAGTTGGTGAGCAGTTCTTC
>TRBV7-6|once|TRBJ2-6|-
CASSSRNGVRGANVLTF
TGTGCCAGCAGCTCCCGGAACGGGGTCCGTGGGGCCAACGTCCTGACTTTC
>TRBV5-4|-|TRBJ2-1|-
CASSLAGVDYNEQFF
TGTGCCAGCAGCTTGGCGGGAGTGGACTACAATGAGCAGTTCTTC
>TRBV10-3|-|TRBJ2-7|-
CAISELLSGHSSYEQYF
TGTGCCATCAGTGAGCTTCTAAGCGGACATAGCTCCTACGAGCAGTACTTC
>TRBV30|-|TRBJ2-2|-
CAWKRREWDLSITGELFF
TGTGCCTGGAAGAGGAGGGAATGGGACCTCTCTATAACCGGGGAGCTGTTTTTT
>TRBV5-1|-|TRBJ2-3|-
CASRWDLYVGTDTQYF
TGCGCCAGCAGATGGGATTTATACGTCGGGACAGATACGCAGTATTTT
>TRBV10-2|-|TRBJ2-1|-
CASSDKFRDEQFF
TGCGCCAGCAGTGATAAGTTCCGGGATGAGCAGTTCTTC
>TRBV7-6|once|TRBJ2-1|-
CASTASLGVRNEQFF
TGTGCCAGCACAGCTTCCTTGGGGGTTAGGAATGAGCAGTTCTTC
>TRBV7-2|-|TRBJ2-1|-
CASSHRGYSYNEQFF
TGTGCCAGCAGCCATAGGGGGTACTCCTACAATGAGCAGTTCTTC
>TRBV27|-|TRBJ2-1|TRBD2
CASSAGTSGHNEQFF
TGTGCCAGCTCCGCGGGGACTAGCGGACACAATGAGCAGTTCTTC
>TRBV29-1|once|TRBJ2-7|TRBD2
CSVLTSGTTYEQYF
TGCAGCGTTTTGACTAGCGGGACAACTTACGAGCAGTACTTC
>TRBV6-1|-|TRBJ2-6|-
CASSALDSAQSRANVLTF
TGTGCCAGCAGTGCTTTAGACTCTGCACAAAGTCGGGCCAACGTCCTGACTTTC
>TRBV2|-|TRBJ2-1|-
CASIGGRGEQFF
TGTGCCAGCATCGGTGGGCGTGGTGAGCAGTTCTTC
>TRBV9|-|TRBJ1-2|TRBD1
CASSGRDSAKYGYTF
TGTGCCAGCAGCGGACGGGACAGCGCTAAGTATGGCTACACCTTC
>TRBV25-1|-|TRBJ2-1|-
CATSRGDNEQFF
TGTGCCACCAGCAGGGGGGACAATGAGCAGTTCTTC
>TRBV27|-|TRBJ1-1|TRBD1
CASSYTGGMTEAFF
TGTGCCAGCAGTTACACAGGGGGAATGACTGAAGCTTTCTTT
>TRBV28|few|TRBJ1-5|-
CASSLPNQPQHF
TGTGCCAGCAGTTTACCCAATCAGCCCCAGCATTTT
>TRBV7-9|-|TRBJ1-2|-
CASSEVGSYGYTF
TGTGCCAGCAGCGAGGTAGGCAGCTATGGCTACACCTTC
>TRBV7-9|-|TRBJ2-1|-
CASSLEVLNEQFF
TGTGCCAGCAGCTTAGAAGTCCTAAATGAGCAGTTCTTC
>TRBV15|-|TRBJ2-5|TRBD2
CATSSGGQETQYF
TGTGCCACCTCCTCGGGGGGCCAAGAGACCCAGTACTTC
>TRBV6-1|-|TRBJ2-7|-
CASSVGWGPYEQYF
TGTGCCAGCAGTGTAGGCTGGGGGCCGTACGAGCAGTACTTC
>TRBV30|-|TRBJ2-5|TRBD2
CAWSVAQWVMGGETQYF
TGTGCCTGGAGTGTAGCACAATGGGTGATGGGGGGGGAGACCCAGTACTTC